This TCR beta chain was identified in a study of monozygotic twins with inflammatory bowel disease (dated by TCRdb to about 2019). Context from the whole study: The complete study included approximately 28 monozygotic twin pairs: 19 IBD-discordant Danish pairs and nine German pairs, of which four were IBD-concordant and five were IBD-discordant. Each individual had, on average, about 151 000 unique TCRalpha sequences and 181 000 unique TCRbeta sequences available for analysis. The search for disease-associated traits relied mainly on comparing IBD patients with their genetically identical healthy co-twins within discordant pairs. The study at large found these results: The analysis was unable to tell apart different T cell subtypes. Repertoire similarity did not differ between concordant and discordant twins, which could be due to limited statistical power. No single strong signal or clonotype linked to IBD turned up in the results, so the idea that one exists was not supported. Background noise and inter-individual variability may have been introduced into the repertoires by the differing immunosuppressive treatments among patients. TCRbeta repertoire diversity, by inverse Simpson index, was decreased in IBD patients compared with their healthy co-twins. Fewer clonotypes were shared with other individuals by IBD patients than by healthy twins, most markedly in patients showing signs of disease activity.

CDR1 and CDR2 are drawn from the germline V gene: SGDLS, YYNGEE. The CDR3 starts with the cysteine, ends with the phenylalanine, and has 16 residues. The DNA sequence is not available. A 2.5 ml peripheral blood sample was drawn into PAXgene tubes per donor and stored at -80°C. Without any T cell sorting, total RNA was extracted from whole blood using the PAXgene blood miRNA kit on an automated QIAcube. Deep TCRalpha and TCRbeta repertoire profiling with unique molecular barcoding was performed on peripheral blood of monozygotic twin pairs concordant or discordant for inflammatory bowel disease. Smoking habits were recorded for all twin pairs, and each individual was classified as a current, former or never smoker. The protocol used for the library was 5' RACE. Preparation of each TCR library used about 3,200 ng of total RNA. For each sample, cDNA synthesis with SMARTScribe reverse transcriptase was split into eight separate reactions. During cDNA synthesis, template switching was used to introduce unique molecular identifiers that contained a 6-nucleotide sample barcode. TCRalpha and TCRbeta cDNA was amplified by two nested PCRs of approximately 17 and 9 cycles, with bead purification after each PCR. Before amplification, the cDNA was treated with uracil DNA-glycosylase and purified using the QIAquick PCR purification kit. The second PCR was the step at which Illumina TruSeq-compatible adapters and sample-specific barcodes were added. Library quality and concentration were assessed using TapeStation and Qubit, and 4.5 to 5.5 ng of each library was pooled. Sequencing of the pooled libraries was done on an Illumina HiSeq2500 single-index Rapid Run using custom sequencing primers and 2 x 100 bp reads. On the study's bioinformatics: PCR and sequencing errors were corrected by UMI-based consensus assembly using MiGEC version 1.2.6. MiXCR version 2.1.1 was used for V(D)J alignment, clonotype assembly and CDR3 extraction. Gene usage, clonotype sharing and MAIT/NKT TCR abundance were normalised by analysing the top 1000, 10 000 and 20 000 clonotypes per sample. After downsampling to 27 000 UMIs, diversity was calculated as the inverse Simpson index using the vegan R package. Paired Mann-Whitney U tests were applied to discordant twin pairs, with Benjamini-Hochberg correction for multiple testing. TCRdb reprocessed the reads; each CDR3 protein sequence makes one entry, and DNA is unavailable. In this record, the V and J calls reflect TCRdb's handling and not the investigators' own analysis. The table held for this sample gives around 380,000 distinct CDR3 sequences. The top ten hold 2% to 3% of the sample.

For this clonotype: There is no known antigen for this receptor.

The source is a human donor with ulcerative colitis or Crohn's disease, or a healthy co-twin of an affected twin (not recorded which). Sequenced sample: blood. The chain couples TRBV9 to TRBJ1-3; TCRdb proposes TRBD1, but this gene call is untestable without DNA. CDR3 protein: CASSVAPFGTGNTIYF.